This is a list of T cell receptor beta chains from one sample in a study of shared clonotypes between healthy human individuals. Sequencing was performed with immunoSEQ multiplex PCR; in TCRdb, only in-frame clones are kept and a portion is missing. Of 2,500,000 or so clones listed, 85% to 95% are singletons. Material for sequencing was naive CD4+ T cells sorted from blood. Receptors originate from a man between 18 and 35 years old in good health. Both conserved end residues are trimmed from each CDR3.

V gene	CDR3 protein
TRBV10-3	AIRGAGQPKYTGELF
TRBV11-2	ASSLAASGGPPFYEQY
TRBV18	ASVGGVGYGYT
TRBV5-1	ASSISGGSTDTQY
TRBV7-9	ASSSWGLGTDTQY
TRBV18	ASSQTENTEAF
TRBV29-1	SATTGGNQPQH
TRBV6-6	ASRGRDNYNEQF
TRBV11-3	ASRGDRGETEAF
TRBV7-8	ASSLGTSGRAGEQF
TRBV27	ASSLSPDRGWETQY
TRBV9	ASALGTSGRNEQF
TRBV9	ASSVDDRIYGYT
TRBV7-9	ASSRDNSYEQY
TRBV13	ASSLVRTSSYEQY
TRBV27	ASSFFTGSPYNSPLH
TRBV10-3	AISARGEDTEAF